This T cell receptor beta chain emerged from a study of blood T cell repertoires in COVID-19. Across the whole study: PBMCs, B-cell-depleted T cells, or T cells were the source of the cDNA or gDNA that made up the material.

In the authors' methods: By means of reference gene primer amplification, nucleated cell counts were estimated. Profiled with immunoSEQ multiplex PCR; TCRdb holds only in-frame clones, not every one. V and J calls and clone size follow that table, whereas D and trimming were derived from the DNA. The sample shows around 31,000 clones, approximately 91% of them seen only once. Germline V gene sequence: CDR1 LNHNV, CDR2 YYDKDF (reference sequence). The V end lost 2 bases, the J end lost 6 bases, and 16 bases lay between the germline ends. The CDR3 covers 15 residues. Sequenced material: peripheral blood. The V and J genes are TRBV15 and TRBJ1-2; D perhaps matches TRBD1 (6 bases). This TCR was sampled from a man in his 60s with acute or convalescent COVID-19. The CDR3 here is CATSRTIQGPDGYTF. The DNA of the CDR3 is TGTGCCACCAGCAGAACTATACAGGGTCCTGATGGCTACACCTTC.